A single TCR beta chain is shown here with its context. Clones were sequenced by immunoSEQ multiplex PCR, and TCRdb holds only the in-frame ones, with some missing. Of 65,000 to 75,000 clones in the sample, more than 75% were seen once. This entry comes from a study of OX40 agonist ivuxolimab in advanced cancers. The CDR3 spans 15 residues. V lost 8 bases, J lost 0 bases, and 16 bases lay in between. Germline V gene lookup returns CDR1 MDHEN and CDR2 SYDVKM. This rearrangement joins TRBV28 to TRBJ1-1; D not certain. The material was CD4+ or CD8+ T cells sorted from blood, obtained in a trial of the OX40 agonist ivuxolimab. The TCR sequence derives from an adult with an advanced solid tumor such as melanoma, head and neck, liver or kidney cancer. CDR3 residues: CASRYSGGMNTEAFF. The CDR3 DNA sequence: TGTGCCAGCCGATACTCAGGAGGAATGAACACTGAAGCTTTCTTT.